The rows below give T cell receptor beta chains drawn from one sample of a study of lymphopenia after photon versus proton radiotherapy. Generated by immunoSEQ multiplex PCR, the TCRdb table keeps only in-frame clones and is missing some. The profile shows approximately 170,000 clones, about 88% of them singletons. The sample consisted of peripheral blood, taken from a patient treated with photon-based radiotherapy. All receptors derive from a man aged 50-59 years with gastric cancer. Both conserved end residues are part of each CDR3. Fields, in order: D gene, CDR3 length, clone size, V gene, J gene, CDR3 protein, CDR3 DNA. A D gene is named only where the DNA matches it firmly. Clone size is shown for a subset of rows, as once, few, many or a class of expanded clone.

d_gene: -
len: 11
abundance: -
v_gene: TRBV30
j_gene: TRBJ2-7
CDR3aa: CAWVSYSSQYF
CDR3nt: TGTGCCTGGGTCTCATATAGCTCACAGTACTTC

d_gene: -
len: 11
abundance: -
v_gene: TRBV11-1
j_gene: TRBJ2-7
CDR3aa: CASQDSYEQYF
CDR3nt: TGTGCCAGCCAGGACTCCTACGAGCAGTACTTC

d_gene: -
len: 15
abundance: -
v_gene: TRBV19
j_gene: TRBJ1-5
CDR3aa: CASSPGRVSNQPQHF
CDR3nt: TGTGCCAGTAGTCCGGGACGGGTTAGCAATCAGCCCCAGCATTTT

d_gene: -
len: 13
abundance: -
v_gene: TRBV7-9
j_gene: TRBJ1-3
CDR3aa: CASSSPWGDTIYF
CDR3nt: TGTGCCAGCAGCTCCCCGTGGGGAGACACCATATATTTT

d_gene: TRBD1
len: 15
abundance: -
v_gene: TRBV7-9
j_gene: TRBJ1-2
CDR3aa: CASSLGQGVNYGYTF
CDR3nt: TGTGCCAGCAGCTTAGGACAGGGGGTTAACTATGGCTACACCTTC

d_gene: -
len: 13
abundance: -
v_gene: TRBV6-5
j_gene: TRBJ2-7
CDR3aa: CASSYSAGYEQYF
CDR3nt: TGTGCCAGCAGTTACTCAGCGGGTTACGAGCAGTACTTC

d_gene: TRBD1
len: 16
abundance: -
v_gene: TRBV19
j_gene: TRBJ2-2
CDR3aa: CASSSGQGAEAGELFF
CDR3nt: TGTGCCAGTAGTTCAGGTCAGGGGGCGGAAGCCGGGGAGCTGTTTTTT

d_gene: TRBD1
len: 13
abundance: once
v_gene: TRBV30
j_gene: TRBJ1-5
CDR3aa: CAWRGQGRGPQHF
CDR3nt: TGTGCCTGGAGAGGACAGGGGAGGGGGCCCCAGCATTTT

d_gene: TRBD1
len: 16
abundance: -
v_gene: TRBV9
j_gene: TRBJ1-4
CDR3aa: CASSGPPGQGLEKLFF
CDR3nt: TGTGCCAGCAGCGGGCCTCCGGGACAGGGGCTTGAAAAACTGTTTTTT

d_gene: -
len: 12
abundance: -
v_gene: TRBV14
j_gene: TRBJ2-7
CDR3aa: CASSPGSYEQYF
CDR3nt: TGTGCCAGCAGTCCCGGATCCTACGAGCAGTACTTC

d_gene: -
len: 15
abundance: -
v_gene: TRBV5-6
j_gene: TRBJ2-3
CDR3aa: CASSLPGIFTDTQYF
CDR3nt: TGTGCCAGCAGCTTGCCGGGAATTTTCACAGATACGCAGTATTTT

d_gene: TRBD2
len: 16
abundance: -
v_gene: TRBV15
j_gene: TRBJ2-7
CDR3aa: CATSRDTGLAGVEQYF
CDR3nt: TGTGCCACCAGCAGAGACACGGGACTAGCGGGAGTCGAGCAGTACTTC

d_gene: -
len: 14
abundance: once
v_gene: TRBV7-9
j_gene: TRBJ1-3
CDR3aa: CASSQVSGENTIYF
CDR3nt: TGTGCCAGCAGCCAAGTATCCGGGGAAAACACCATATATTTT

d_gene: -
len: 14
abundance: -
v_gene: TRBV9
j_gene: TRBJ1-2
CDR3aa: CASSVGQGNYGYTF
CDR3nt: TGTGCCAGCAGCGTAGGGCAGGGGAACTATGGCTACACCTTC

d_gene: -
len: 12
abundance: -
v_gene: TRBV6-5
j_gene: TRBJ1-5
CDR3aa: CASSYLNQPQHF
CDR3nt: TGTGCCAGCAGTTACCTCAATCAGCCCCAGCATTTT

d_gene: -
len: 16
abundance: -
v_gene: TRBV5-6
j_gene: TRBJ1-1
CDR3aa: CASSFGTGKPNTEAFF
CDR3nt: TGTGCCAGCAGTTTCGGGACGGGAAAACCGAACACTGAAGCTTTCTTT

d_gene: -
len: 14
abundance: -
v_gene: TRBV19
j_gene: TRBJ1-2
CDR3aa: CASSPPLTGNGYTF
CDR3nt: TGTGCCAGTAGTCCTCCCCTCACAGGGAATGGCTACACCTTC

d_gene: -
len: 15
abundance: -
v_gene: TRBV28
j_gene: TRBJ1-4
CDR3aa: CASSNPGEGLGKLFF
CDR3nt: TGTGCCAGCAGTAACCCGGGGGAAGGGCTGGGAAAACTGTTTTTT

d_gene: TRBD2
len: 19
abundance: -
v_gene: TRBV4-2
j_gene: TRBJ2-1
CDR3aa: CASGSKGLAGGSSYNEQFF
CDR3nt: TGTGCCAGCGGATCCAAGGGACTAGCGGGAGGAAGCTCCTACAATGAGCAGTTCTTC

d_gene: TRBD2
len: 15
abundance: -
v_gene: TRBV5-1
j_gene: TRBJ2-1
CDR3aa: CASSSSGRSYNEQFF
CDR3nt: TGCGCCAGCAGCTCTAGCGGGAGATCCTACAATGAGCAGTTCTTC

d_gene: -
len: 14
abundance: -
v_gene: TRBV4-1
j_gene: TRBJ1-4
CDR3aa: CASSQEGTEEKLFF
CDR3nt: TGCGCCAGCAGCCAAGAAGGGACTGAAGAAAAACTGTTTTTT

d_gene: TRBD1
len: 15
abundance: -
v_gene: TRBV9
j_gene: TRBJ1-3
CDR3aa: CASSVRQGARNTIYF
CDR3nt: TGTGCCAGCAGCGTCAGACAGGGGGCTAGAAACACCATATATTTT

d_gene: TRBD2
len: 16
abundance: -
v_gene: TRBV7-2
j_gene: TRBJ2-7
CDR3aa: CASSSGTSGHSYEQYF
CDR3nt: TGTGCCAGCAGCTCCGGGACTAGCGGCCACTCCTACGAGCAGTACTTC

d_gene: TRBD2
len: 16
abundance: few
v_gene: TRBV4-3
j_gene: TRBJ2-2
CDR3aa: CASSRGTSGTTGELFF
CDR3nt: TGCGCCAGCAGCCGGGGGACTAGCGGGACGACCGGGGAGCTGTTTTTT

d_gene: TRBD1
len: 15
abundance: -
v_gene: TRBV27
j_gene: TRBJ1-1
CDR3aa: CASSSRTGPNTEAFF
CDR3nt: TGTGCCAGCAGTTCGCGGACAGGGCCAAACACTGAAGCTTTCTTT

d_gene: TRBD1
len: 15
abundance: once
v_gene: TRBV7-2
j_gene: TRBJ2-5
CDR3aa: CASSPGQGNGETQYF
CDR3nt: TGTGCCAGCAGCCCAGGACAGGGAAATGGGGAGACCCAGTACTTC

d_gene: TRBD1
len: 15
abundance: -
v_gene: TRBV2
j_gene: TRBJ2-2
CDR3aa: CASSWQGANTGELFF
CDR3nt: TGTGCCAGCAGTTGGCAGGGGGCAAACACCGGGGAGCTGTTTTTT

d_gene: -
len: 15
abundance: few
v_gene: TRBV7-8
j_gene: TRBJ1-5
CDR3aa: CASSLVGGGYQPQHF
CDR3nt: TGTGCCAGCAGCTTAGTTGGAGGGGGATATCAGCCCCAGCATTTT

d_gene: TRBD1
len: 14
abundance: -
v_gene: TRBV28
j_gene: TRBJ1-2
CDR3aa: CASRLTGANYGYTF
CDR3nt: TGTGCCAGCAGATTGACAGGGGCTAACTATGGCTACACCTTC

d_gene: -
len: 14
abundance: -
v_gene: TRBV10-3
j_gene: TRBJ1-5
CDR3aa: CAISESGGHQPQHF
CDR3nt: TGTGCCATCAGTGAGTCCGGGGGGCATCAGCCCCAGCATTTT

d_gene: TRBD2
len: 15
abundance: few
v_gene: TRBV6-5
j_gene: TRBJ2-5
CDR3aa: CASSRLASEGETQYF
CDR3nt: TGTGCCAGCAGTCGACTAGCCTCCGAGGGGGAGACCCAGTACTTC

d_gene: -
len: 12
abundance: -
v_gene: TRBV10-2
j_gene: TRBJ2-5
CDR3aa: CATGDMGETQYF
CDR3nt: TGCGCCACCGGGGACATGGGTGAGACCCAGTACTTC

d_gene: TRBD1
len: 19
abundance: many
v_gene: TRBV4-2
j_gene: TRBJ2-2
CDR3aa: CASSQDGTVLGSRRGELFF
CDR3nt: TGTGCCAGCAGCCAAGATGGGACAGTCCTCGGGTCCAGGCGCGGGGAGCTGTTTTTT

d_gene: -
len: 14
abundance: -
v_gene: TRBV5-6
j_gene: TRBJ2-5
CDR3aa: CASSLRGVRETQYF
CDR3nt: TGTGCCAGCAGCTTGCGCGGGGTGAGAGAGACCCAGTACTTC

d_gene: -
len: 15
abundance: once
v_gene: TRBV6-1
j_gene: TRBJ2-7
CDR3aa: CASSEGFKGSYEQYF
CDR3nt: TGTGCCAGCAGTGAAGGGTTCAAGGGTTCCTACGAGCAGTACTTC

d_gene: TRBD1
len: 15
abundance: -
v_gene: TRBV7-2
j_gene: TRBJ1-3
CDR3aa: CASSTTGASGNTIYF
CDR3nt: TGTGCCAGCAGCACCACAGGGGCCTCTGGAAACACCATATATTTT

d_gene: -
len: 12
abundance: -
v_gene: TRBV29-1
j_gene: TRBJ1-5
CDR3aa: CSVQVKDQPQHF
CDR3nt: TGCAGCGTACAGGTTAAGGATCAGCCCCAGCATTTT

d_gene: TRBD2
len: 15
abundance: -
v_gene: TRBV19
j_gene: TRBJ2-3
CDR3aa: CASRIAGGPTDTQYF
CDR3nt: TGTGCCAGTAGGATAGCGGGAGGGCCCACAGATACGCAGTATTTT

d_gene: TRBD1
len: 15
abundance: -
v_gene: TRBV29-1
j_gene: TRBJ2-1
CDR3aa: CSVEKSSGGRNEQFF
CDR3nt: TGCAGCGTTGAAAAATCGTCAGGGGGAAGGAATGAGCAGTTCTTC

d_gene: -
len: 13
abundance: -
v_gene: TRBV27
j_gene: TRBJ1-5
CDR3aa: CASSLSGNQPQHF
CDR3nt: TGTGCCAGCAGTTTATCGGGCAATCAGCCCCAGCATTTT

d_gene: TRBD1
len: 16
abundance: -
v_gene: TRBV27
j_gene: TRBJ2-3
CDR3aa: CASSLSSTGATDTQYF
CDR3nt: TGTGCCAGCAGTTTATCGAGCACAGGGGCCACAGATACGCAGTATTTT

d_gene: TRBD1
len: 15
abundance: -
v_gene: TRBV7-9
j_gene: TRBJ1-1
CDR3aa: CASSQARGQGSEAFF
CDR3nt: TGTGCCAGCAGCCAGGCAAGGGGGCAGGGAAGTGAAGCTTTCTTT

d_gene: TRBD2
len: 17
abundance: -
v_gene: TRBV7-6
j_gene: TRBJ2-7
CDR3aa: CASSPPSGSSYKYEQYF
CDR3nt: TGTGCCAGCAGCCCTCCTAGCGGGAGCTCCTATAAATACGAGCAGTACTTC

d_gene: -
len: 12
abundance: once
v_gene: TRBV30
j_gene: TRBJ1-3
CDR3aa: CAWSRRDITIYF
CDR3nt: TGTGCCTGGAGTCGACGGGACATCACCATATATTTT

d_gene: -
len: 14
abundance: -
v_gene: TRBV28
j_gene: TRBJ1-1
CDR3aa: CASSLWAENTEAFF
CDR3nt: TGTGCCAGCAGTTTATGGGCAGAGAACACTGAAGCTTTCTTT

d_gene: -
len: 14
abundance: -
v_gene: TRBV9
j_gene: TRBJ1-4
CDR3aa: CASSVRQENEKLFF
CDR3nt: TGTGCCAGCAGCGTGCGACAGGAAAATGAAAAACTGTTTTTT

d_gene: TRBD1
len: 20
abundance: -
v_gene: TRBV5-1
j_gene: TRBJ2-2
CDR3aa: CASSLTGRGRQGRYTGELFF
CDR3nt: TGCGCCAGCAGCCTGACGGGGCGGGGACGACAGGGGCGGTACACCGGGGAGCTGTTTTTT

d_gene: TRBD1
len: 14
abundance: -
v_gene: TRBV7-2
j_gene: TRBJ2-2
CDR3aa: CASSLAGGSGELFF
CDR3nt: TGTGCCAGCAGCTTAGCAGGGGGCTCCGGGGAGCTGTTTTTT

d_gene: -
len: 12
abundance: -
v_gene: TRBV10-2
j_gene: TRBJ2-7
CDR3aa: CASSEYSYEQYF
CDR3nt: TGCGCCAGCAGTGAGTACTCCTACGAGCAGTACTTC

d_gene: -
len: 15
abundance: -
v_gene: TRBV9
j_gene: TRBJ2-1
CDR3aa: CASSLRSLTYNEQFF
CDR3nt: TGTGCCAGCAGCCTTCGTAGCCTTACCTACAATGAGCAGTTCTTC

d_gene: -
len: 16
abundance: once
v_gene: TRBV5-1
j_gene: TRBJ2-2
CDR3aa: CASSLLVGRNTGELFF
CDR3nt: TGCGCCAGCAGCTTGTTGGTAGGGCGGAACACCGGGGAGCTGTTTTTT

d_gene: TRBD2
len: 17
abundance: -
v_gene: TRBV18
j_gene: TRBJ2-2
CDR3aa: CASSPWGSGSNTGELFF
CDR3nt: TGTGCCAGCTCACCTTGGGGTAGCGGGAGTAACACCGGGGAGCTGTTTTTT

d_gene: TRBD1
len: 17
abundance: once
v_gene: TRBV15
j_gene: TRBJ2-1
CDR3aa: CATSRAPGTGTYNEQFF
CDR3nt: TGTGCCACCAGCAGAGCCCCCGGGACAGGGACCTACAATGAGCAGTTCTTC

d_gene: -
len: 14
abundance: -
v_gene: TRBV6-5
j_gene: TRBJ2-7
CDR3aa: CASSYLGGIHEQYF
CDR3nt: TGTGCCAGCAGTTACTTAGGGGGAATCCACGAGCAGTACTTC

d_gene: -
len: 13
abundance: -
v_gene: TRBV7-6
j_gene: TRBJ1-5
CDR3aa: CASSLGQNQPQHF
CDR3nt: TGTGCCAGCAGCTTAGGGCAAAATCAGCCCCAGCATTTT